The text below deals with one T cell receptor (beta chain). Its antigen remains unknown. The CDR3 is 13 residues long. The germline CDR1 and CDR2 sequences are SQVTM and ANQGSEA. For every sample, eight separate reactions were used to make cDNA. A 6-nucleotide sample barcode was carried by the UMIs, which template switching added. No DNA is given; TCRdb re-called the 5' RACE reads and lists each CDR3 protein once. In all, the sample yields approximately 400,000 distinct CDR3 sequences. The entry originates in a study of monozygotic twins with inflammatory bowel disease. Overall study results and limits: IBD-affected twins scored below their healthy co-twins in TCRbeta diversity (inverse Simpson).

The receptor was derived from a human donor with ulcerative colitis or Crohn's disease, or a healthy co-twin of an affected twin (not recorded which). Sample: blood. V gene TRBV29-1 combines with J gene TRBJ2-2; the D call of TRBD1 rests on TCRdb alone, since no DNA is present to check it. CDR3 in amino acids: CSVDRDDTGELFF.